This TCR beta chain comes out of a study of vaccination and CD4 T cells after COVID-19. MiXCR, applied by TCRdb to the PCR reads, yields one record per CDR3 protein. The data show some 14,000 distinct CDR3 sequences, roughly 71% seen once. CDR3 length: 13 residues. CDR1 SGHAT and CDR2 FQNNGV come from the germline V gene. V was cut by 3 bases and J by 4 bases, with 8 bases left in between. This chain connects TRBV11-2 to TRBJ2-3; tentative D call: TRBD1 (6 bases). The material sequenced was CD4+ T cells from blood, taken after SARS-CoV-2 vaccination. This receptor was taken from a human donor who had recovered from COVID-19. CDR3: CASSFEGADTQYF. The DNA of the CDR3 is TGTGCCAGCAGCTTTGAGGGGGCAGATACGCAGTATTTT. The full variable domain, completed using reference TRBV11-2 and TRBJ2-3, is EAGVAQSPRYKIIEKRQSVAFWCNPISGHATLYWYQQILGQGPKLLIQFQNNGVVDDSQLPKDRFSAERLKGVDSTLKIQPAKLEDSAVYLCASSFEGADTQYFGPGTRLTVL.